The 25 T cell receptor beta chains below come from one sample, sequenced in a study of T-cell reconstitution after alpha-beta-depleted transplantation in children. Preparation of the TCRbeta library used unique molecular identifiers. TCRdb ran MiXCR on the PCR reads and lists one entry per CDR3 protein. The table includes about 440,000 distinct CDR3 sequences, approximately 42% detected once. Source: PBMCs, taken before TCRalphabeta/CD19-depleted stem cell transplant. Receptor source: a girl aged 2 to 9 with aplastic anemia, due to receive a stem cell transplant.

Many counts were recorded for this clonotype. The genes are TRBV20-1 and TRBJ2-1; 8 bases are a match to TRBD2. J was trimmed by 5 bases and V by 2 bases; bases with no gene match: 5. This CDR3 is 14 amino acids long. CDR1 is DFQATT and CDR2 is SNEGSKA in the germline V gene (reference sequence). The CDR3 is CSARSGGSDNEQFF. The CDR3 coding sequence is TGCAGTGCTAGATCGGGGGGGAGTGACAATGAGCAGTTCTTC.

The chain recombines TRBV6-1 with TRBJ1-5, with a tentative D call TRBD1 (5 bases). Trimming took off 6 bases at V and 4 bases at J, with 13 bases between the two ends. The CDR3 covers 14 residues. Per the germline V gene, CDR1 is MNHNS and CDR2 is SASEGT. The CDR3 DNA reads TGTGCCAGCAGACGGGACGCCCGTAATCAGCCCCAGCATTTT. It encodes CASRRDARNQPQHF.

A few counts support this clonotype. The V call is TRBV20-1, the J call TRBJ1-1; weak D call: TRBD1 (5 bases). The CDR3 sequence is 14 residues long. Trimming cost V 6 bases and J 7 bases, with 21 bases left between them. Germline V lookup: CDR1 DFQATT, CDR2 SNEGSKA (reference sequence). The CDR3 DNA sequence: TGCAGTGCCCGGGCAGGGAGGGCTTTGCATGAAGCTTTCTTT. Residues: CSARAGRALHEAFF.

The V call is TRBV20-1, the J call TRBJ1-2; D remains ambiguous. This CDR3 contains 15 residues. Germline V lookup: CDR1 DFQATT, CDR2 SNEGSKA (reference sequence). V was cut by 5 bases and J by 4 bases, with 20 bases left in between. The CDR3 region is CSAPSSPTPFYGYTF. CDR3 DNA: TGCAGTGCTCCCTCGTCACCCACACCGTTCTATGGCTACACCTTC.

The rearrangement uses TRBV5-1 and TRBJ2-1; D is perhaps TRBD1 (6 bases). This CDR3 is 14 amino acids long. V shed 0 bases and J shed 8 bases, with 12 bases lying between them. Germline lookup yields CDR1 SGHRS and CDR2 YFSETQ. CDR3: CASSLALGAYEQFF. The DNA for the CDR3 is TGCGCCAGCAGCTTGGCCCTGGGGGCCTATGAGCAGTTCTTC.

The CDR3 loop reads CASTGTITDTQYF. CDR3 sequence (DNA): TGTGCCAGCACCGGGACCATTACAGATACGCAGTATTTT. This chain uses TRBV6-2 or TRBV6-3 with TRBJ2-3; D could derive from TRBD1 or TRBD2 (5 bases each). Trimming removed 7 bases at V and 3 bases at J, with 11 bases between. The CDR3 is 13 residues long. Germline V CDR1 and CDR2: MNHEY, SVGEGT.

This clonotype was observed many times. The rearrangement joins TRBV5-1 to TRBJ2-7; TRBD2 is a possible D gene (6 bases). Germline CDR1 is SGHRS and CDR2 is YFSETQ. With 4 bases removed from V and 4 bases from J, the gap between germline ends came to 12 bases. The CDR3 totals 13 residues. This chain's CDR3 is CASSMVGGYEQYF. The DNA of the CDR3 is TGCGCCAGCAGCATGGTGGGGGGATACGAGCAGTACTTC.

V is TRBV10-3 and J is TRBJ2-1; 11 bases agree with TRBD2. J gave up 8 bases and V 7 bases, and 7 bases lay outside the gene matches. Germline lookup yields CDR1 ENHRY and CDR2 SYGVKD. This CDR3 comprises 14 residues. CDR3 sequence (DNA): TGTGCCATCACCCATAGCGGGGGGGACGATGAGCAGTTCTTC. This encodes CAITHSGGDDEQFF.

This clonotype has ten or more counts. This chain joins TRBV4-1 and TRBJ2-7; 11 bases fit TRBD2. Trimming cost V 1 base and J 2 bases; bases outside gene matches: 1. Per the germline V gene, CDR1 is MGHRA and CDR2 is YSYEKL. The CDR3 is made up of 15 amino acids. In DNA, the CDR3 is TGCGCCAGCAGCCAAGCACTAGCGGGGGCCTACGAGCAGTACTTC. Its translation is CASSQALAGAYEQYF.

The rearrangement links TRBV6-1 to TRBJ2-7; D might be TRBD2 (5 bases). V lost 6 bases and J 2 bases, leaving 14 bases between the germline ends. The CDR3 spans 14 residues. Germline CDR1 reads MNHNS; CDR2 reads SASEGT. The CDR3 DNA follows: TGTGCCAGCAGAACCCGGGATTATGCCTACGAGCAGTACTTC. It codes for CASRTRDYAYEQYF.

The chain joins TRBV5-1 to TRBJ1-2; D not certain. Germline V gene sequence: CDR1 SGHRS, CDR2 YFSETQ. V was clipped by 0 bases and J by 2 bases, with 8 bases between them. This CDR3 has 14 amino acids. The CDR3 DNA follows: TGCGCCAGCAGCTTGGACGGAATGAACTATGGCTACACCTTC. As protein: CASSLDGMNYGYTF.

In the case of this clonotype: A much larger clone differs by one base, so this may be a read error. This rearrangement joins TRBV29-1 to TRBJ2-5; TRBD2 aligns across 7 bases. Germline CDR1 and CDR2: SQVTM and ANQGSEA. CDR3 length: 15 amino acids. The junction had 14 bases not matched to a gene; V was cut back by 6 bases and J by 4 bases. CDR3 region: CSVGGTPGRTETQYF. Here the CDR3 DNA reads TGCAGCGTGGGGGGGACTCCGGGAAGGACAGAGACCCAGTACTTC.

This sequence joins TRBV29-1 and TRBJ1-2, with D unclear. With 5 bases removed from V and 6 bases from J, the gap between germline ends came to 4 bases. CDR3 size: 9 residues. Germline-derived CDR1 and CDR2 are SQVTM and ANQGSEA. This CDR3 is CSVLDGYTF. The DNA of the CDR3 is TGCAGCGTTCTCGATGGCTACACCTTC.

At least ten counts were recorded for this clonotype. The chain is built from TRBV5-1 and TRBJ2-7; either TRBD1 or TRBD2 may supply D (5 bases each). Germline values: CDR1 SGHRS, CDR2 YFSETQ. With 1 base removed from V and 0 bases from J, the gap between germline ends came to 11 bases. CDR3 length equals 15 residues. The CDR3 loop reads CASSLSPGTSYEQYF. CDR3 nucleotide sequence: TGCGCCAGCAGCTTGTCTCCTGGGACCTCCTACGAGCAGTACTTC. Full variable domain (missing parts from reference TRBV5-1 and TRBJ2-7): KAGVTQTPRYLIKTRGQQVTLSCSPISGHRSVSWYQQTPGQGLQFLFEYFSETQRNKGNFPGRFSGRQFSNSRSEMNVSTLELGDSALYLCASSLSPGTSYEQYFGPGTRLTVT.

This clonotype was detected a few times. The chain links TRBV19 to TRBJ2-5; D tentatively fits TRBD1 or TRBD2 (5 bases each). Germline V gives CDR1 LNHDA, CDR2 SQIVND (reference sequence). CDR3 size: 12 residues. The CDR3: CRGPAEQETQYF. The CDR3 bases are TGTAGGGGACCAGCCGAACAAGAGACCCAGTACTTC.

The chain is built from TRBV28 and TRBJ2-7, with D perhaps TRBD2 (6 bases). Germline V lookup: CDR1 MDHEN, CDR2 SYDVKM. Trimming shortened V by 0 bases and J by 9 bases, and 15 bases separated the two germline ends. The CDR3 is 14 residues long. CDR3 amino acids: CASSLWKAGKGQYF. CDR3 DNA sequence: TGTGCCAGCAGTTTATGGAAGGCGGGGAAAGGGCAGTACTTC.

The chain employs TRBV27 and TRBJ2-5; 11 bases fit TRBD2. Per germline, CDR1 MNHEY and CDR2 SMNVEV (reference sequence). Unmatched junction bases numbered 10, after V lost 2 bases and J lost 2 bases. There are 18 residues in the CDR3. CDR3 in DNA: TGTGCCAGCAGTTTAATAAGGCCTAGCGGGGGGATACAAGAGACCCAGTACTTC. Amino acids: CASSLIRPSGGIQETQYF.

V gene TRBV12-3 or TRBV12-4 combines with J gene TRBJ1-2; no clear D. Trimming took 3 bases from V and 1 from J, leaving 3 bases between them. The CDR3 runs to 12 residues. CDR3 amino acids: CASSFSNYGYTF. In DNA, the CDR3 is TGTGCCAGCAGTTTCAGTAACTATGGCTACACCTTC.

The chain carries TRBV3-1 and TRBJ1-3; no clear D gene. The CDR3 is 16 residues long. Germline V CDR1 and CDR2: LGHDT, YNNKEL (reference sequence). Trimming cost V 1 base and J 2 bases, with 12 bases left between them. In DNA, the CDR3 is TGTGCCAGCAGCCAAGTGATGGTCCCTGCTGGAAACACCATATATTTT. Translation gives CASSQVMVPAGNTIYF.

This clonotype was seen only a few times. This chain links TRBV6-1 with TRBJ2-3, with D maybe TRBD1 (6 bases). This CDR3 region has 16 residues. V dropped 5 bases and J dropped 2 bases, with 17 bases sitting between them. Per the germline V gene, CDR1 is MNHNS and CDR2 is SASEGT. The CDR3 bases are TGTGCCAGCAGTCGAAAGACAGGCGGACTCACAGATACGCAGTATTTT. Translated: CASSRKTGGLTDTQYF.

CDR3 protein: CASSLRASPTAGTQYF. CDR3 DNA sequence: TGTGCCAGCAGTTTGCGGGCTAGCCCCACAGCCGGGACCCAGTACTTC. V and J are TRBV4-2 and TRBJ2-5; perhaps TRBD2 as D (5 bases). CDR1 LGHNA and CDR2 YNFKEQ come from the germline V gene. Trimming shortened V by 6 bases and J by 7 bases, and 24 bases separated the two germline ends. The CDR3 loop spans 16 amino acids.

The J gene is TRBJ2-7, the V gene TRBV7-9; 12 nucleotides line up with TRBD2. V lost 4 bases, J lost 7 bases, and 8 bases stayed unmatched. CDR3 size: 15 residues. Germline values: CDR1 SEHNR, CDR2 FQNEAQ (reference sequence). CDR3 sequence reads: CASSYSSGRGSEQYF. The CDR3 DNA is TGTGCCAGCAGCTATTCTAGCGGGAGGGGGAGTGAGCAGTACTTC.

This clonotype came up a few times. The CDR3 protein is CASSLEMYNFEQYF. As DNA, the CDR3 is TGTGCCAGCAGCTTAGAAATGTACAACTTTGAGCAGTACTTC. The V and J genes are TRBV7-2 and TRBJ2-7; D unclear. CDR1 is SGHTA, CDR2 FQGNSA, per germline. V was pared by 1 base and J by 7 bases, with 14 bases between. The CDR3 consists of 14 residues.

This clonotype has a count of ten or more. The chain combines TRBV5-1 with TRBJ2-1; D may be TRBD2 (6 bases). The CDR3 extends over 16 amino acids. CDR1 is SGHRS, CDR2 YFSETQ, per germline. Trimming stripped 4 bases from V and 7 bases from J, with 21 bases between. The CDR3, as DNA: TGCGCCAGCAGCACCGAAGCGGGTTTTAAATTGAATGAGCAGTTCTTC. Residues: CASSTEAGFKLNEQFF. Combining the CDR3 with reference TRBV5-1 and TRBJ2-1 gives the whole variable domain KAGVTQTPRYLIKTRGQQVTLSCSPISGHRSVSWYQQTPGQGLQFLFEYFSETQRNKGNFPGRFSGRQFSNSRSEMNVSTLELGDSALYLCASSTEAGFKLNEQFFGPGTRLTVL.

CDR3 region: CSAPRDGTYEQYF. In DNA, the CDR3 is TGCAGTGCTCCACGGGACGGTACCTACGAGCAGTACTTC. This sequence joins TRBV20-1 and TRBJ2-7; the D call may be TRBD1 or TRBD2 (5 bases each). The germline V gene encodes CDR1 DFQATT and CDR2 SNEGSKA (reference sequence). The CDR3 is 13 amino acids. V shed 5 bases and J shed 2 bases, with 13 bases lying between them.